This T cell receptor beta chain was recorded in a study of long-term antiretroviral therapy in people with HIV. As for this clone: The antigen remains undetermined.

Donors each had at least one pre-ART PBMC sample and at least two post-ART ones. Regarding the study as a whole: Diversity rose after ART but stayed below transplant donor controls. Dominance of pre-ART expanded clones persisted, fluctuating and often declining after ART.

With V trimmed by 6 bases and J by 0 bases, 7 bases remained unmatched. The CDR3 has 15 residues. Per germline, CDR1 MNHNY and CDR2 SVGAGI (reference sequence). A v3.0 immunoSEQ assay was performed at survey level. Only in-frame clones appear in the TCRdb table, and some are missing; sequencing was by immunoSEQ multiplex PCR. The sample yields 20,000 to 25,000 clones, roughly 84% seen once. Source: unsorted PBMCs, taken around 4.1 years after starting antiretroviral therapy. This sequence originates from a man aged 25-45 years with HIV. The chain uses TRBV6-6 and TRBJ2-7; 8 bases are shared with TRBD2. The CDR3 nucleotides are TGTGCCAGCAGCCTCCCGGGGGGGGTCTCCTACGAGCAGTACTTC. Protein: CASSLPGGVSYEQYF.